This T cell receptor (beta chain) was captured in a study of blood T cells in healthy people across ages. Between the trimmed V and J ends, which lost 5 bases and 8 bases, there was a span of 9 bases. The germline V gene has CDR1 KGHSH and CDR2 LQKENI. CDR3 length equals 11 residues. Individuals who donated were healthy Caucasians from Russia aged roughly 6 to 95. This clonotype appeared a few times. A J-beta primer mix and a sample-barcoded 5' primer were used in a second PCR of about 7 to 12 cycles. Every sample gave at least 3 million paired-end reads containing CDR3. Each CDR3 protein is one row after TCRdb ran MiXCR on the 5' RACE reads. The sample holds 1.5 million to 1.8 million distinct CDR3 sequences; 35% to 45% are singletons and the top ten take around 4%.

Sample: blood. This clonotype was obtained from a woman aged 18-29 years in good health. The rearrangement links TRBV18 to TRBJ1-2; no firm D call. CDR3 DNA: TGTGCCAGCTCAGCACAAAGAGGCTACACCTTC. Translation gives CASSAQRGYTF.